Each of the 8 T cell receptor beta chains below was sequenced from the same sample in a study of cytomegalovirus exposure and HLA in healthy donors. Using immunoSEQ multiplex PCR, the repertoire was profiled, and TCRdb retains in-frame clones only, with some absent. The table has around 300,000 clones, approximately 86% seen once. The sample comprised PBMCs. These receptor sequences come from a young woman in good health and CMV-seronegative.

The V and J genes are TRBV25-1 and TRBJ2-5; possible D gene TRBD2, 6 bases. Between the trimmed V and J ends, which lost 6 bases and 5 bases, there was a span of 13 bases. The CDR3 is 13 residues long. In germline, CDR1 is MGHDK, CDR2 SYGVNS. CDR3 in DNA: TGTGCCAGCAGCGGGGGTTGGGCGGAGACCCAGTACTTC. The encoded protein is CASSGGWAETQYF.

This chain connects TRBV5-1 to TRBJ2-1; TRBD2 aligns across 10 bases. J was trimmed by 10 bases and V by 7 bases; bases with no gene match: 5. The germline V gene has CDR1 SGHRS and CDR2 YFSETQ. The CDR3 runs 12 residues. CDR3: CASASGSGEQFF. As DNA, the CDR3 is TGCGCCAGCGCTAGCGGGAGTGGCGAGCAGTTCTTC.

DNA for the CDR3: TGCAGCGTGATGAAAGCAGGGAACAATGAGCAGTTCTTC. Its translation is CSVMKAGNNEQFF. This sequence joins TRBV29-1 and TRBJ2-1; tentative D call: TRBD1 (5 bases). The germline V and J ends were trimmed by 6 bases and 5 bases, with 14 bases remaining between them. Germline-derived CDR1 and CDR2 are SQVTM and ANQGSEA. This CDR3 comprises 13 residues.

The V call is TRBV11-3, the J call TRBJ2-1; a possible D gene is TRBD2 (6 bases). V lost 3 bases and J lost 7, with 13 bases in between. Per germline, CDR1 SGHNT and CDR2 YENEEA. The CDR3 consists of 14 residues. CDR3 coding DNA: TGTGCCAGCAGCTTTGGAGGGGTTGAGAATGAGCAGTTCTTC. This sequence encodes CASSFGGVENEQFF.

V gene TRBV27 combines with J gene TRBJ1-5; a weak D match, TRBD1 (6 bases). V was shortened by 5 bases and J by 6 bases, with 14 bases between the two germline ends. The CDR3 consists of 14 residues. The germline gives CDR1 MNHEY, CDR2 SMNVEV (reference sequence). The chain's CDR3 is CASSPQGIAQPQHF. CDR3 DNA: TGTGCCAGCAGTCCACAGGGAATCGCTCAGCCCCAGCATTTT.

V is TRBV28 and J is TRBJ2-7, with D unresolved. CDR1 and CDR2 from the germline V gene are MDHEN and SYDVKM. Trimming pared 5 bases from V and 0 bases from J, leaving 14 bases between. The CDR3 runs to 15 residues. DNA for the CDR3: TGTGCCAGCAGTCCCTCGGTCCTCACCTCCTACGAGCAGTACTTC. Translating it yields CASSPSVLTSYEQYF. Based on the CDR3 plus reference TRBV28 and TRBJ2-7, the full variable domain is DVKVTQSSRYLVKRTGEKVFLECVQDMDHENMFWYRQDPGLGLRLIYFSYDVKMKEKGDIPEGYSVSREKKERFSLILESASTNQTSMYLCASSPSVLTSYEQYFGPGTRLTVT.

This rearrangement joins TRBV30 to TRBJ2-4; TRBD2 might be the D (5 bases). V shed 0 bases and J shed 3 bases, with 12 bases lying between them. The CDR3 runs to 15 residues. Germline-derived CDR1 and CDR2 are GTSNPN and SVGIG (reference sequence). The CDR3 spells CAWSVPGGGKNIQYF. The DNA for the CDR3 is TGTGCCTGGAGTGTGCCAGGTGGAGGCAAAAACATTCAGTACTTC.

The chain couples TRBV27 to TRBJ2-7, with 7 bases lining up with TRBD1. This CDR3 region has 17 residues. CDR1 and CDR2 from the germline V gene are MNHEY and SMNVEV (reference sequence). With 5 bases clipped from V and 3 bases from J, the junction kept 16 bases outside the gene matches. For the CDR3, the DNA is TGTGCCAGCAGTCCTCACTTGACAGGGCGGACGATCTACGAGCAGTACTTC. Its protein product is CASSPHLTGRTIYEQYF.